A selection of T cell receptor beta chains follows, all from one sample in a study of T cell changes during pregnancy in multiple sclerosis. Profiled with immunoSEQ multiplex PCR; TCRdb holds only in-frame clones, not every one. In the table there are under 55,000 clones, 90% to 95% of which are singletons. Sample: peripheral blood, taken in the second trimester of pregnancy. These TCRs come from a female donor with multiple sclerosis, enrolled in a pregnancy study. Both conserved end residues are part of each CDR3. A D gene is named only where the DNA matches it firmly. For some rows the clone size is stated as once, few or many, or as a class when expanded; others skip it.

j_call clone_size d_call v_call cdr3_nt cdr3_aa
TRBJ2-1 NA NA TRBV20-1 TGCAGTGCTAGTGCGTATGAGCAGTTCTTC CSASAYEQFF
TRBJ2-5 NA NA TRBV30 TGTGCCTGGAGTCTAGCGACTGGGGTGAAAGAGACCCAGTACTTC CAWSLATGVKETQYF
TRBJ2-3 NA TRBD2 TRBV27 TGTGCCAGCAGTTCGACGTGGCGGGAGGGCACCGATACGCAGTATTTT CASSSTWREGTDTQYF
TRBJ2-3 NA TRBD2 TRBV7-9 TGTGCCAGCAGCCTACGGACTAGCGGGAGGAGCGATACGCAGTATTTT CASSLRTSGRSDTQYF
TRBJ2-7 NA NA TRBV27 TGTGCCACCCCCAGTCAAAAGCAGTACTTC CATPSQKQYF
TRBJ2-3 NA NA TRBV5-1 TGCGCCAGCAGCGCCACGACTAGACCAGATACGCAGTATTTT CASSATTRPDTQYF
TRBJ2-7 NA TRBD1 TRBV18 TGTGCCAGCTCTCTAGTTTCGACAGGGGGCTTATACGAGCAGTACTTC CASSLVSTGGLYEQYF
TRBJ2-2 NA TRBD2 TRBV12-5 TGTGCTAGTGGTTTGGCACTAGCGGGAGGGTCCGGGGAGCTGTTTTTT CASGLALAGGSGELFF
TRBJ2-5 NA TRBD2 TRBV7-2 TGTGCCAGCGGCTCTGGACTAGCGGGAGGTTTAGAGACCCAGTACTTC CASGSGLAGGLETQYF
TRBJ2-3 NA NA TRBV18 TGTGCCAGCTCACCCTCAGATACGCAGTATTTT CASSPSDTQYF
TRBJ2-4 once TRBD2 TRBV29-1 TGCAGCGTTGTCCTTAGCGGGAGTATAAACATTCAGTACTTC CSVVLSGSINIQYF
TRBJ1-2 NA NA TRBV18 TGTGCCAGCTCACCGGACGGGGGGCTGTATGACTATGGCTACACCTTC CASSPDGGLYDYGYTF
TRBJ2-1 NA NA TRBV18 TGTGCCAGCACTATACTAGAGAGTGAGCAGTTCTTC CASTILESEQFF
TRBJ2-1 NA TRBD2 TRBV10-3 TGTGCCATCAGCCTGTCCCCCCCGACTAGCGGAAACTACAATGAGCAGTTCTTC CAISLSPPTSGNYNEQFF
TRBJ1-1 NA TRBD1 TRBV7-9 TGTGCCAGCAGCTTAGAGACAGGGCAGAACACTGAAGCTTTCTTT CASSLETGQNTEAFF
TRBJ2-1 NA TRBD2 TRBV5-1 TGCGCCAGCAGCTCGAGCGGGAGGGCCACATACAATGAGCAGTTCTTC CASSSSGRATYNEQFF
TRBJ1-2 NA TRBD1 TRBV4-3 TGCGCCAGCAGCCAAGAAGGGCAGGGGGCAAACTATGGCTACACCTTC CASSQEGQGANYGYTF
TRBJ2-6 NA NA TRBV7-2 TGTGCCAGCAGCTCCCGGGGCTCTGGGGCCAACGTCCTGACTTTC CASSSRGSGANVLTF
TRBJ2-3 NA NA TRBV27 TGTGCCAGCAGTTTATCCCCTCGCACAGATACGCAGTATTTT CASSLSPRTDTQYF
TRBJ1-2 NA TRBD1 TRBV5-1 TGCGCCAGCAGTTCCCCTTCAGAGGGGGCCTATGGCTACACCTTC CASSSPSEGAYGYTF
TRBJ2-1 NA TRBD1 TRBV2 TGTGCCAGCAGTCGGGACAGGGGGGGATCAAATGAGCAGTTCTTC CASSRDRGGSNEQFF
TRBJ2-1 NA TRBD1 TRBV7-9 TGTGCCAGCAGTTCCCGACAGGGGCCCGTCTACAATGAGCAGTTCTTC CASSSRQGPVYNEQFF
TRBJ1-2 NA TRBD1 TRBV11-2 TGTGCCAGCAGCCCGACCCCGGACAGGGTGGAGGGCTACACCTTC CASSPTPDRVEGYTF
TRBJ2-3 NA NA TRBV4-2 TGTGCCAGCAGCCAAGATGCTAGTGCAGATACGCAGTATTTT CASSQDASADTQYF
TRBJ2-5 NA TRBD2 TRBV9 TGTGCCAGCAGCGTAGGGGGAGGGTTCAGCGGGCCACAAGAGACCCAGTACTTC CASSVGGGFSGPQETQYF
TRBJ2-1 NA NA TRBV4-3 TGCGCCAGCAGCTACACAGAGTACAATGAGCAGTTCTTC CASSYTEYNEQFF
TRBJ1-2 NA NA TRBV19 TGTGCCAGTACCGACAGGATCTTCTATGGCTACACCTTC CASTDRIFYGYTF
TRBJ2-7 NA NA TRBV5-1 TGCGCCAGCAGCCTAGGTGTTGCGCAGTGGGCCTACGAGCAGTACTTC CASSLGVAQWAYEQYF
TRBJ2-7 NA TRBD2 TRBV4-3 TGCGCCAGCAGCCCAATGGTAGCGGGAGGCGTTATCGAGCAGTACTTC CASSPMVAGGVIEQYF